A single T cell receptor (beta chain) is shown here with its context. Trimming cost V 5 bases and J 6 bases, with 16 bases left between them. Looked up from germline, CDR1 is LGHNA and CDR2 is YNFKEQ. The CDR3 loop spans 14 amino acids. This record comes from a study of cytomegalovirus exposure and HLA in healthy donors. On the study more broadly: The roughly 120 million unique TCR beta sequences, from some 170 million T cells, were found by an earlier analysis.

The PCR was carried out with 60 Vbeta primers and 13 Jbeta primers. As originally analysed: An analysis that came later counted roughly 87 million unique TCR beta chains, approximately 9.9 million shared. The assay was immunoSEQ multiplex PCR, and TCRdb's table has in-frame clones only and misses some. V, J and clone size are those of that table, while D and trimming were read from the DNA. The sample's table shows 100,000 to 150,000 clones. The chain carries TRBV4-2 and TRBJ1-1, with D perhaps matching TRBD1 (6 bases). The origin of this receptor is a man younger than 35 in good health and CMV-seronegative. The specimen was PBMCs. In nucleotides, the CDR3 is TGTGCCAGCAGCGCCGGGACATACTTACCTGAAGCTTTCTTT. This encodes CASSAGTYLPEAFF.